This TCR beta chain was sequenced for a study of radiotherapy plus CTLA-4 blockade in lung cancer. Across the whole study: An objective response was seen in under 20% of patients, and disease control in about 30%. The study, taken as a whole, reports: Expansion of tumor-derived TCR clones was observed in blood after radiotherapy plus ipilimumab.

Generated by immunoSEQ multiplex PCR, the TCRdb table keeps only in-frame clones and is missing some. The sample yields some 64,000 clones, 60% to 80% seen once. Concerning this clone: The antigen is undetermined.

The CDR3 totals 15 residues. Trimming took 6 bases from V and 2 from J; bases not matched to a gene: 3. Germline CDR1 is MDHEN and CDR2 is SYDVKM. This receptor was obtained from a human donor with non-small cell lung cancer whose response to radiotherapy plus ipilimumab could not be evaluated. Some clones in this sample may be carry-over from other donors' samples. The V gene is TRBV28, the J gene TRBJ1-3; 11 bases agree with TRBD1. The specimen comprised peripheral blood, sampled from a patient treated with radiotherapy plus ipilimumab. The chain's CDR3 is CASSWTGGPGNTIYF. For the CDR3, the DNA is TGTGCCAGCAGCTGGACAGGGGGCCCTGGAAACACCATATATTTT.